This T cell receptor beta chain was recovered during a study of blood T cells in healthy people across ages. Trimming removed 8 bases from V and 5 bases from J; junction bases left unmatched: 5. CDR3 length: 12 residues. Germline CDR1 MGHDK, CDR2 SYGVNS. In this sample, this clonotype turned up a few times. Antigen: not known. Findings of the study overall: It was held that the diversity estimates obtained from one million T cells were underestimates.

Primed by a sample-barcoded 5' primer and a J-beta primer mix, a second PCR proceeded for about 7 to 11 cycles. In TCRdb, the 5' RACE reads were re-called with MiXCR into one record per CDR3 protein. The sample contains about 810,000 distinct CDR3 sequences, 36% of which appear only once. The sample comprised blood. V is TRBV25-1 and J is TRBJ1-2, with 7 bases that match TRBD1. This TCR derives from a man aged 18-30 years in good health. The CDR3 DNA reads as TGTGCCAGCCGAAAACAGGGGTATGGCTACACCTTC. Translated, it gives CASRKQGYGYTF.